The 4 T cell receptor beta chains below all came from one sample that was sequenced in a study of naive and memory T cell subsets (dated by TCRdb to between 2016 and 2019). General conclusions and limits of the study: A few larger clonotypes were found in naive repertoires, especially CD8, and these larger clonotypes were possibly memory cells re-expressing CD45RA.

The library was produced with UMI-ligation and nested PCR. This sample was sequenced with an Illumina MiSeq. To cover both TRBC1 and TRBC2, the beta constant-region primer consisted of an equimolar mix of two oligonucleotides. The ligated cDNA went through four rounds of PCR with nested alpha and beta constant-region primers together with the SP2 primer. Using fastp at Q25 and MiXCR, TCRdb reprocessed the public reads and kept productive beta chains. Each record represents a unique CDR3 protein, reported with the most common genes and DNA among its rows. The sample yields approximately 140,000 distinct CDR3 sequences; approximately 22% were counted once. Jointly, the top ten make up roughly 0.1% of the sample. Their specific antigens are unknown. The sample comprised naive CD4+ T cells from blood. The cell subset or site label on this specimen signifies: naive T cells, CD45RA high CD27+. The source is a human donor in good health.

There are many counts of this clonotype. This chain links TRBV25-1 with TRBJ2-7, with D perhaps matching TRBD1 or TRBD2 (5 bases each). V was pared by 4 bases and J by 0 bases, with 7 bases between. The CDR3 loop spans 13 amino acids. Germline V gives CDR1 MGHDK, CDR2 SYGVNS. In nucleotides, the CDR3 is TGTGCCAGCAGTGGGGACCCCTCCTACGAGCAGTACTTC. The encoded protein is CASSGDPSYEQYF.

The chain couples TRBV18 to TRBJ2-7; 8 bases match TRBD2. This CDR3 region has 15 residues. Trimming cost V 4 bases and J 4 bases; bases outside gene matches: 9. Germline CDR1 is KGHSH and CDR2 is LQKENI. CDR3 sequence reads: CASSQVAAGEYEQYF. CDR3 bases: TGTGCCAGCTCACAGGTTGCAGCGGGAGAATACGAGCAGTACTTC.

This chain joins TRBV20-1 and TRBJ2-7, with D tentatively TRBD1 (6 bases). The CDR3 consists of 15 residues. Germline-derived CDR1 and CDR2 are DFQATT and SNEGSKA (reference sequence). Trimming left V 0 bases short and J 4 bases short, with 16 bases between. Written as DNA, the CDR3 is TGCAGTGCTAGAGACCCCGGGACACTGGATTACGAGCAGTACTTC. Translation: CSARDPGTLDYEQYF.

This chain connects TRBV7-2 to TRBJ1-4, with TRBD1 matching over 9 bases. Germline CDR1 SGHTA, CDR2 FQGNSA. The CDR3 contains 14 residues. The V and J ends lost 1 base and 7 bases, in that order; junction bases with no gene match: 1. CDR3 protein: CASSLGDRAEKLFF. Here the CDR3 DNA reads TGTGCCAGCAGCTTAGGGGACAGGGCTGAAAAACTGTTTTTT.